Listed here are 4 T cell receptor beta chains from one sample, sequenced in a study of CD8 T cells in Susac syndrome. Random hexamers served to reverse transcribe roughly 0.45 to 1 ug RNA. Each CDR3 protein gets one entry after TCRdb re-called the immunoSEQ multiplex PCR reads with MiXCR. Of about 180,000 distinct CDR3 sequences in the sample, about 95% were seen once. Sample: CD8+ T cells from PBMCs. All receptors derive from a human donor with multiple sclerosis.

V usage is TRBV27 and J usage is TRBJ2-3; 11 nucleotides agree with TRBD2. The CDR3 has 14 amino acids. Germline V lookup: CDR1 MNHEY, CDR2 SMNVEV (reference sequence). V was pared by 5 bases and J by 4 bases, with 2 bases of the junction left unmatched. The CDR3: CASSLAGGSDTQYF. CDR3 nucleotides: TGTGCCAGCAGTCTAGCGGGAGGATCAGATACGCAGTATTTT.

The gene calls are TRBV27 and TRBJ1-1; TRBD1 is a possible D gene (6 bases). Trimming left V 2 bases short and J 5 bases short, with 12 bases between. The CDR3 loop spans 14 amino acids. From germline, CDR1 is MNHEY and CDR2 SMNVEV (reference sequence). CDR3 region: CASSLRGHGTEAFF. The CDR3 bases are TGTGCCAGCAGTTTACGGGGGCACGGGACTGAAGCTTTCTTT.

The chain joins TRBV5-1 to TRBJ2-7, with TRBD1 identical over 9 bases. The CDR3 totals 16 residues. With V trimmed by 3 bases and J by 2 bases, 9 bases remained unmatched. Germline CDR1 reads SGHRS; CDR2 reads YFSETQ. This CDR3 reads CASSSRGQGTTYEQYF. CDR3 sequence (DNA): TGCGCCAGCAGCTCGAGAGGACAGGGGACCACCTACGAGCAGTACTTC.

V and J are TRBV9 and TRBJ2-1; 9 bases align to TRBD2. Germline lookup yields CDR1 SGDLS and CDR2 YYNGEE. V was clipped by 0 bases and J by 4 bases; unmatched bases: 8. This CDR3 has 17 residues. The CDR3 DNA is TGTGCCAGCAGCGTAGATGAGCTAGCGGGGCAGTACAATGAGCAGTTCTTC. This gives the protein CASSVDELAGQYNEQFF.